This T cell receptor beta chain was obtained from a study of blood T cells in healthy people across ages. At least ten counts were recorded for this clonotype. The antigen remains unidentified. Broader study findings: Diversity estimates drawn from one million T cells were deemed underestimates.

Next came a second PCR, run for 7 to 11 cycles, which used a sample-barcoded 5' primer along with a J-beta primer mix. TCRdb processed the 5' RACE reads anew with MiXCR; each CDR3 protein has one entry. Found here are nearly 1 million distinct CDR3 sequences, about 53% of them singletons; the top ten hold about a fifth. V lost 3 bases to trimming and J lost 7 bases; unmatched junction nucleotides: 7. Germline V lookup: CDR1 MDHEN, CDR2 SYDVKM. The CDR3 consists of 15 residues. The rearrangement uses TRBV28 and TRBJ2-1, with 9 nucleotides matching TRBD2. Sequenced input: blood. The receptor's source is a woman in her fifties or sixties in good health. In DNA form, the CDR3 reads TGTGCCAGCAGTTTCGGCGGGGGGGAGTCGAATGAGCAGTTCTTC. As protein: CASSFGGGESNEQFF.